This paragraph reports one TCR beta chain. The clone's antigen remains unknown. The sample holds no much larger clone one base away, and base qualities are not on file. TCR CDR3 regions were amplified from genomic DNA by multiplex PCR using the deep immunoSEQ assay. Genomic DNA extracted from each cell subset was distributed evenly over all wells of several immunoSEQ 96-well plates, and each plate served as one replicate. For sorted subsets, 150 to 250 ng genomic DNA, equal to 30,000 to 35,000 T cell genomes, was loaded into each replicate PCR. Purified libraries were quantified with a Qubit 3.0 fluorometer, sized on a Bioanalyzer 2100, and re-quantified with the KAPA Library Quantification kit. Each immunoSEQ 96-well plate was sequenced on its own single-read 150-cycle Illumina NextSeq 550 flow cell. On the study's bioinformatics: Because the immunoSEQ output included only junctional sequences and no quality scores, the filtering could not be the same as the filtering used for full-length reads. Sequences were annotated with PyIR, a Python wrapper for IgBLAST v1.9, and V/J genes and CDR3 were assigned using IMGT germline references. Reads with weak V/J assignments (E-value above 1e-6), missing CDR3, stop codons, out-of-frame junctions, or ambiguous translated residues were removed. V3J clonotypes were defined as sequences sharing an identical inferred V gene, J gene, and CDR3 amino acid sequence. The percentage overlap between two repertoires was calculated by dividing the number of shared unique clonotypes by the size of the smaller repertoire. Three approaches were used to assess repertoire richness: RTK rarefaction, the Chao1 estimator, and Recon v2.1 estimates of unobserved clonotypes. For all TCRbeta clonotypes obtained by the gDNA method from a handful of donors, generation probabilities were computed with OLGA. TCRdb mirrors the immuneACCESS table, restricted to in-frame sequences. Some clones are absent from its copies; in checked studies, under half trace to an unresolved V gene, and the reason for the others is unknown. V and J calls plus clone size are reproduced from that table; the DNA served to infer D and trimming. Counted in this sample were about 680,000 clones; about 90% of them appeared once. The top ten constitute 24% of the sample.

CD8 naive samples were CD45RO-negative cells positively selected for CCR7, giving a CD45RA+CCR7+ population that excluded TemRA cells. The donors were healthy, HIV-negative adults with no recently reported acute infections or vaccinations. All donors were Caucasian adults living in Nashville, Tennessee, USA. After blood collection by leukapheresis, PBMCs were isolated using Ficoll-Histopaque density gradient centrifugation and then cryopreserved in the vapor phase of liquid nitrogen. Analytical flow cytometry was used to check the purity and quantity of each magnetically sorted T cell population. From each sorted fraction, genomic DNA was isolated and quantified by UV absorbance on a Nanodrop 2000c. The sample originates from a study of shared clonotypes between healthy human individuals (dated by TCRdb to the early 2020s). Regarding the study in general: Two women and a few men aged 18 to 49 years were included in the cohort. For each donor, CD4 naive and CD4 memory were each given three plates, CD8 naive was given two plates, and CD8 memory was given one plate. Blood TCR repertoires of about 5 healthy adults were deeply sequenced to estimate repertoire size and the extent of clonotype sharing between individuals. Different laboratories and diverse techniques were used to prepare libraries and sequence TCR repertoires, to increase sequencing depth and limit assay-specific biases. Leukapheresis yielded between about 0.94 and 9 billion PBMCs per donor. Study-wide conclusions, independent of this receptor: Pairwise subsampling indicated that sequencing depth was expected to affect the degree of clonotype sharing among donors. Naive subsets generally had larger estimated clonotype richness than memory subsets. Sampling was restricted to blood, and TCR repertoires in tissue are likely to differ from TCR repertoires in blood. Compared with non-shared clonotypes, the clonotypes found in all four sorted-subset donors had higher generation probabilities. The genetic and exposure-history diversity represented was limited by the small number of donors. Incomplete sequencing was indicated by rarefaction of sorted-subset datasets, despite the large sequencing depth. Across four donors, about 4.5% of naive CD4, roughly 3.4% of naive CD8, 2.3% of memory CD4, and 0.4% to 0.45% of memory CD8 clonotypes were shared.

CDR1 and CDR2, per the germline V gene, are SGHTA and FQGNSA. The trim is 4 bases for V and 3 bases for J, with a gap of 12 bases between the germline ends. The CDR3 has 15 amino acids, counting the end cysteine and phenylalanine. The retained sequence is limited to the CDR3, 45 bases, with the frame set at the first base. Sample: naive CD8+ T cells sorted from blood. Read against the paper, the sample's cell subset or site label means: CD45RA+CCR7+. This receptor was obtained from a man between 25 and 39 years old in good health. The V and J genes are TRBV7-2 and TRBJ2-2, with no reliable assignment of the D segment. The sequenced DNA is TGTGCCAGCAGCTCCCCCGCCGGGTACACCGGGGAGCTGTTTTTT. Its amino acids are CASSSPAGYTGELFF.